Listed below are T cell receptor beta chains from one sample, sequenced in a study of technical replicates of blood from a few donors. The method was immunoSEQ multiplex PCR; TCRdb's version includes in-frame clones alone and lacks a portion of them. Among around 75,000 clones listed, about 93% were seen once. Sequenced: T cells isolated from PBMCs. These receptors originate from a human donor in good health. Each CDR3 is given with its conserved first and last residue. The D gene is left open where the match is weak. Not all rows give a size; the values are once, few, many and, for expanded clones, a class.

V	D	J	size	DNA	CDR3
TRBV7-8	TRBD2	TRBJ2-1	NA	TGTGCCAGCAGCTTAGGGACCGGGTCGAGACTAGCGATCAATGAGCAGTTCTTC	CASSLGTGSRLAINEQFF
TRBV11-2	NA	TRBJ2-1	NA	TGTGCCAGCAGCTGGAGCTTAGAAACCTCCTACAATGAGCAGTTCTTC	CASSWSLETSYNEQFF
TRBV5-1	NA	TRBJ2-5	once	TGCGCCAGCAGTCTACAGGACAAAGAGACCCAGTACTTC	CASSLQDKETQYF
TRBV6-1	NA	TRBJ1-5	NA	TGTGCCAGCAGTGAAGCTCCGGGATATAGCAATCAGCCCCAGCATTTT	CASSEAPGYSNQPQHF
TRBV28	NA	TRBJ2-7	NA	TGTGCCAGCAGTTTTGGGCAGGGGAGCTACGAGCAGTACTTC	CASSFGQGSYEQYF
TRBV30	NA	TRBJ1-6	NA	TGTGCCTGGAGCCTGGGCAGGGGTGATTCACCCCTCCACTTT	CAWSLGRGDSPLHF
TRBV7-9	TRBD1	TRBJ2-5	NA	TGTGCCAGCAGCTTATTGACAGGGTTCCAAGAGACCCAGTACTTC	CASSLLTGFQETQYF
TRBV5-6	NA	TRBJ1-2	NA	TGTGCCAGCAGCTTGATGGGCCCCGGTTCCACCTTC	CASSLMGPGSTF
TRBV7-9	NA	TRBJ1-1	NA	TGTGCCAGCAGCCCCGAGGGCCTCCCTGTCCCTGAAGCTTTCTTT	CASSPEGLPVPEAFF
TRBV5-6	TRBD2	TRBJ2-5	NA	TGTGCCAGCAGCCCGGGACTAGCGGGAGGGGTCAGGACCCAGTACTTC	CASSPGLAGGVRTQYF
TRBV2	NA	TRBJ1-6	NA	TGTGCCAGCCGTGAACAGGCGCCGGTGAATTCACCCCTCCACTTT	CASREQAPVNSPLHF
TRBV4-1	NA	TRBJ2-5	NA	TGCGCCAGCAGCCAAAAGGACTACCAAGAGACCCAGTACTTC	CASSQKDYQETQYF
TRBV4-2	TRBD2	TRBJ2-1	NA	TGTGCCAGCAGCCAAGCCGGGACTAACGATGAGCAGTTCTTC	CASSQAGTNDEQFF
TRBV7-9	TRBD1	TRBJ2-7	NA	TGTGCCAGCAGCTATCCTACTATTTCGGGACAGGGGGCTACCTACGAGCAGTACTTC	CASSYPTISGQGATYEQYF
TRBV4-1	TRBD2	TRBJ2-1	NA	TGCGCCAGCAGCCCAACAAGATCCCAGCGGGAGCATACTGAGCAGTTCTTC	CASSPTRSQREHTEQFF
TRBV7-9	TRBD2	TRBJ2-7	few	TGTGCCAGCGATCGACGGGGGGGAACGTACGAGCAGTACTTC	CASDRRGGTYEQYF
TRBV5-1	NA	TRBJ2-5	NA	TGCGCCAGCAGAGTCGAGGGCGAGACCCAGTACTTC	CASRVEGETQYF
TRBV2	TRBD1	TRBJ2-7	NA	TGTGCCAGCAGTGAAGGGACAGGGGTGTTTCAACTTTCCTACGAGCAGTACTTC	CASSEGTGVFQLSYEQYF
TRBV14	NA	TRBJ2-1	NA	TGTGCCAGCAGCCAAGGGACAGTTTACAATGAGCAGTTCTTC	CASSQGTVYNEQFF
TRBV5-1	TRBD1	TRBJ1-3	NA	TGCGCCAGCAGCTTGGGGGACAGCTCCGGAAACACCATATATTTT	CASSLGDSSGNTIYF
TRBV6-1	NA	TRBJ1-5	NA	TGTGCCAGCAGCGCGAGGGATCGAGCATATCAGCCCCAGCATTTT	CASSARDRAYQPQHF
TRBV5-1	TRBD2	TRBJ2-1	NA	TGCGCCAGCAGGTTCAGCGGGAGCACCTACAATGAGCAGTTCTTC	CASRFSGSTYNEQFF
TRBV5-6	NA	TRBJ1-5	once	TGTGCCAGCAGCCGGGGTCTCCTTAATCAGCCCCAGCATTTT	CASSRGLLNQPQHF
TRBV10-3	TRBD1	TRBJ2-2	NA	TGTGCCATCAGTGGACAGGGGTCGGACGGGGAGCTGTTTTTT	CAISGQGSDGELFF
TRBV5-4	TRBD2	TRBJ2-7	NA	TGTGCCAGCACCATTAGGACTAGGGAAGGCGAGCAGTACTTC	CASTIRTREGEQYF
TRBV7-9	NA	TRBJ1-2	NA	TGTGCCAGCAGCTTAATCTTAGAAAACTATGGCTACACCTTC	CASSLILENYGYTF
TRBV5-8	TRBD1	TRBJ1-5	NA	TGTGCCAGCAGCTTGTGGGGACAGTACAATCAGCCCCAGCATTTT	CASSLWGQYNQPQHF
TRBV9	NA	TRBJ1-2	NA	TGTGCCAGCAGCGTAGTCCCAGGGGCTAGCTATGGCTACACCTTC	CASSVVPGASYGYTF
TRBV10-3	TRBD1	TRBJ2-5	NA	TGTGCCACTCAACAGGGGCTACAAGAGACCCAGTACTTC	CATQQGLQETQYF
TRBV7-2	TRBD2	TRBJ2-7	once	TGTGCCAGCAGCCAACAGAGCGGACTAGCGAGGAACGAGCAGTACTTC	CASSQQSGLARNEQYF
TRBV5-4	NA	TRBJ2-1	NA	TGTGCCAGCAGCCTAGACTACAATGAGCAGTTCTTC	CASSLDYNEQFF
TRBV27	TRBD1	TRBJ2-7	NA	TGTGCCAGCAGTCTGACCTCGACAGGGGGCGTCCCCTACGAGCAGTACTTC	CASSLTSTGGVPYEQYF
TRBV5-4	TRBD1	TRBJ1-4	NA	TGTGCCAGCAGCGGGGACAGGGGCGAAGAAAAACTGTTTTTT	CASSGDRGEEKLFF